One sample yielded the 28 T cell receptor beta chains listed below, sequenced in a study of blood T cell repertoires in COVID-19 (dated by TCRdb to about 2020). The library was produced with the immunoSEQ multiplex PCR assay. TCRdb's version of the immuneACCESS table is confined to in-frame rearrangements and falls short of the full clone set. An unresolved V gene accounts for under half of the shortfall where checked; the remainder is of unknown origin. The sample records roughly 240,000 clones, 87% of which are singletons. 2.6% of the sample rests with the top ten. Sequenced sample: PBMCs or T cells enriched from blood (not recorded which). The receptor set was obtained from a woman aged 25 to 39 with acute COVID-19.

The V gene is TRBV19, the J gene TRBJ2-5; 7 bases agree with TRBD1. The CDR3 extends over 13 amino acids. Trimming cost V 6 bases and J 5 bases; bases outside gene matches: 6. Germline V gene sequence: CDR1 LNHDA, CDR2 SQIVND (reference sequence). In DNA form, the CDR3 reads TGTGCCAGTAGCGACACAGGGGTCGAGACCCAGTACTTC. Amino acids: CASSDTGVETQYF.

This chain links TRBV4-2 with TRBJ1-5; D is perhaps TRBD1 (6 bases). Germline V gene data show CDR1 as LGHNA and CDR2 as YNFKEQ. Between the trimmed V and J ends, which lost 0 bases and 6 bases, there was a span of 12 bases. The CDR3 consists of 15 residues. CDR3 DNA: TGTGCCAGCAGCCAAGAACAGGGTTTTAGTCAGCCCCAGCATTTT. It encodes CASSQEQGFSQPQHF.

Concerning this clone itself: Other DNA sequences in the sample encode the same CDR3. V and J are TRBV30 and TRBJ1-5; a weak D match, TRBD1 (6 bases). Germline CDR1 and CDR2: GTSNPN and SVGIG (reference sequence). Trimming removed 0 bases from V and 4 bases from J, with 7 bases in between. The CDR3 has 13 residues. The CDR3 spells CAWSVGGNQPQHF. The CDR3, as DNA: TGTGCCTGGAGTGTAGGGGGAAATCAGCCCCAGCATTTT.

This clone turned up a few times. This same CDR3 is encoded by further DNA sequences in the sample. The chain has TRBV6-5 and TRBJ2-7, with 12 bases that match TRBD1. The CDR3 covers 15 residues. Trimming cost V 6 bases and J 0 bases; bases outside gene matches: 3. Germline V gene sequence: CDR1 MNHEY, CDR2 SVGAGI. CDR3 coding DNA: TGTGCCAGCAGCCTGGGACAGGGGGCCTCCTACGAGCAGTACTTC. Translating it yields CASSLGQGASYEQYF.

The genes are TRBV7-2 and TRBJ1-3, with D uncertain. Germline V gene lookup returns CDR1 SGHTA and CDR2 FQGNSA. This CDR3 contains 16 residues. Trimming stripped 5 bases from V and 0 bases from J, with 14 bases between. CDR3 protein: CASSRSPRNSGNTIYF. The CDR3 nucleotides are TGTGCCAGCAGCAGAAGTCCCAGGAACTCTGGAAACACCATATATTTT.

V usage is TRBV4-3 and J usage is TRBJ2-2, with D possibly being TRBD1 (5 bases). This CDR3 is built from 18 residues. The V end lost 2 bases, the J end lost 0 bases, and 16 bases lay between the germline ends. Germline CDR1 and CDR2: LGHNA and YSLEER. The CDR3 region is CASSQTVQGMSNTGELFF. The CDR3 DNA is TGCGCCAGCAGCCAAACAGTCCAGGGAATGTCGAACACCGGGGAGCTGTTTTTT.

The gene calls are TRBV14 and TRBJ2-7, with 7 bases that match TRBD1. The CDR3 length is 17 residues. Germline V lookup: CDR1 SGHDN, CDR2 FVKESK. The junction had 11 bases not matched to a gene; V was cut back by 3 bases and J by 0 bases. CDR3 in amino acids: CASSHLHRGQSSYEQYF. CDR3 nucleotides: TGTGCCAGCAGCCACCTCCATAGGGGGCAGTCCTCCTACGAGCAGTACTTC.

The rearrangement uses TRBV30 and TRBJ1-3; no definite D call. This CDR3 spans 13 amino acids. Between the trimmed V and J ends, which lost 1 base and 2 bases, there was a span of 6 bases. Germline CDR1 is GTSNPN and CDR2 is SVGIG (reference sequence). The DNA of the CDR3 is TGTGCCTGGAGTGGAGAACCTGGAAACACCATATATTTT. Its protein product is CAWSGEPGNTIYF.

About this clone: The identical CDR3 is also encoded by other nucleotide sequences in the sample. The chain links TRBV12-3 or TRBV12-4 to TRBJ1-5; 7 nucleotides align to TRBD1. The CDR3 runs 13 residues. J was trimmed by 2 bases and V by 6 bases; bases with no gene match: 1. CDR3 residues: CASRTGGNQPQHF. As DNA, the CDR3 is TGTGCCAGCAGAACAGGGGGCAATCAGCCCCAGCATTTT.

V is TRBV19 and J is TRBJ1-1; tentative D call: TRBD1 (6 bases). The CDR3 is 14 amino acids. The ends were cut back, 1 base at V and 5 bases at J, with 11 bases in the middle. Germline V CDR1 and CDR2: LNHDA, SQIVND (reference sequence). The CDR3 here is CASSIVPGETEAFF. CDR3 sequence (DNA): TGTGCCAGTAGTATAGTTCCAGGGGAAACTGAAGCTTTCTTT.

The gene calls are TRBV3-1 (or the pseudogene TRBV3-2) and TRBJ1-2; D is undetermined. Germline CDR1 LGHDT, CDR2 YNNKEL (reference sequence). This CDR3 region has 16 residues. V gave up 0 bases and J gave up 4 bases, with 15 bases separating them. CDR3 coding DNA: TGTGCCAGCAGCCAAGATCGCACCTATCCCCTCTATGGCTACACCTTC. Translation gives CASSQDRTYPLYGYTF.

The chain recombines TRBV4-1 with TRBJ1-2; TRBD1 might be the D (5 bases). CDR3 length equals 13 residues. The V end lost 0 bases, the J end lost 4 bases, and 6 bases lay between the germline ends. Germline CDR1 reads MGHRA; CDR2 reads YSYEKL. The CDR3 is CASSQETAYGYTF. CDR3 nucleotides: TGCGCCAGCAGCCAAGAGACAGCCTATGGCTACACCTTC.

This clone came up once. The chain has TRBV4-1 and TRBJ1-5, with 8 bases that match TRBD1. The length of the CDR3 is 16 residues. V lost 3 bases, J lost 1 base, and 5 bases stayed unmatched. CDR1 and CDR2 from the germline V gene are MGHRA and YSYEKL. CDR3 bases: TGCGCCAGCAGCCACTCTCAGGGGGCCAGCAATCAGCCCCAGCATTTT. Residues: CASSHSQGASNQPQHF.

CDR3: CASSRDSQETQYF. In DNA form, the CDR3 reads TGCGCCAGCAGCAGGGACTCCCAAGAGACCCAGTACTTC. The genes are TRBV5-1 and TRBJ2-5, with D possibly TRBD2 on 6 matching bases. This CDR3 region has 13 residues. Germline lookup yields CDR1 SGHRS and CDR2 YFSETQ. Deletions cut 4 bases from V and 1 base from J, with 8 bases between.

CDR3 sequence: CASSSPPQGRDYGYTF. The CDR3 DNA reads TGTGCCAGCAGTTCCCCGCCACAGGGACGGGACTATGGCTACACCTTC. This sequence joins TRBV6-5 and TRBJ1-2, with D maybe TRBD1 (6 bases). CDR3 length: 16 amino acids. Germline V gene lookup returns CDR1 MNHEY and CDR2 SVGAGI. V was clipped by 4 bases and J by 3 bases, with 18 bases between them.

The J gene is TRBJ1-2, the V gene TRBV7-8, with D uncertain. Looked up from germline, CDR1 is SGHVS and CDR2 is FQNEAQ. This CDR3 contains 17 residues. Trimming removed 0 bases from V and 3 bases from J, with 17 bases in between. CDR3 sequence (DNA): TGTGCCAGCAGCTTAGCTATAATGGGCCCCAAGGACTATGGCTACACCTTC. Translated, it gives CASSLAIMGPKDYGYTF.

This clone was picked up one time. The J gene is TRBJ2-2, the V gene TRBV19; 10 bases are a match to TRBD1. CDR3 length: 14 residues. J was trimmed by 4 bases and V by 5 bases; bases with no gene match: 1. Germline CDR1 reads LNHDA; CDR2 reads SQIVND (reference sequence). The CDR3 loop is CASSGTGVTGELFF. Written as DNA, the CDR3 is TGTGCCAGTAGTGGGACAGGGGTCACCGGGGAGCTGTTTTTT.

This chain joins TRBV5-1 and TRBJ1-2, with 7 bases identical to TRBD1. V lost 1 base to trimming and J lost 2 bases; unmatched junction nucleotides: 8. CDR1 and CDR2 (germline): SGHRS, YFSETQ. The length of the CDR3 is 16 residues. CDR3 protein: CASSLSYRGPNYGYTF. DNA for the CDR3: TGCGCCAGCAGCTTGTCCTACAGGGGACCCAACTATGGCTACACCTTC.

This clone was observed a single time. The CDR3 reads CATSRGTGETQYF. CDR3 coding DNA: TGTGCCACCAGCAGAGGTACGGGGGAGACCCAGTACTTC. The chain carries TRBV15 and TRBJ2-5; D is possibly TRBD2 (5 bases). Trimming took 1 base from V and 5 from J, leaving 8 bases between them. The CDR3 consists of 13 residues. Germline V lookup: CDR1 LNHNV, CDR2 YYDKDF (reference sequence).

The chain couples TRBV18 to TRBJ1-4; D gene ambiguous. The CDR3 is 16 residues long. Trimming took 4 bases from V and 2 from J, leaving 14 bases between them. In germline, CDR1 is KGHSH, CDR2 LQKENI. The CDR3 sequence: CASSRAGSATNEKLFF. CDR3 nucleotide sequence: TGTGCCAGCTCACGGGCGGGGTCGGCGACTAATGAAAAACTGTTTTTT.

The CDR3, as DNA: TGTGCCTGCCCTAGGACAGGGGGAATCGGGACTAATGAAAAACTGTTTTTT. It specifies CACPRTGGIGTNEKLFF. The chain employs TRBV30 and TRBJ1-4; 10 bases align to TRBD1. After removal of 6 bases from V and 2 bases from J, the junction contained 12 bases not matched to a gene. Germline V gives CDR1 GTSNPN, CDR2 SVGIG (reference sequence). CDR3 length: 17 amino acids.

The chain joins TRBV28 to TRBJ1-1; the D gene is possibly TRBD1 (6 bases). Per germline, CDR1 MDHEN and CDR2 SYDVKM. The V end was cut by 2 bases, the J end by 2 bases, with 15 bases between. This CDR3 is 16 amino acids long. CDR3 nucleotide sequence: TGTGCCAGCAGTTTACTAGGTCGGACAGCCAACACTGAAGCTTTCTTT. Residues: CASSLLGRTANTEAFF.

V gene TRBV19 combines with J gene TRBJ1-5; TRBD1 is a possible D gene (6 bases). Trimming took off 5 bases at V and 5 bases at J, with 16 bases between the two ends. In germline, CDR1 is LNHDA, CDR2 SQIVND (reference sequence). The CDR3 runs to 15 residues. The CDR3 protein is CASSARQAPDQPQHF. Here the CDR3 DNA reads TGTGCCAGTAGTGCGAGACAGGCCCCGGATCAGCCCCAGCATTTT.

The V and J genes are TRBV3-1 (or the pseudogene TRBV3-2) and TRBJ2-1; a weak D match, TRBD2 (5 bases). Germline V gives CDR1 LGHDT, CDR2 YNNKEL (reference sequence). Trimming pared 6 bases from V and 7 bases from J, leaving 16 bases between. The CDR3 spans 14 residues. CDR3 protein: CASSPATTGNEQFF. The CDR3 DNA sequence: TGTGCCAGCAGTCCGGCCACCACGGGGAATGAGCAGTTCTTC.

The chain has TRBV14 and TRBJ1-6, with 9 bases matching TRBD1. Germline V gene sequence: CDR1 SGHDN, CDR2 FVKESK. This CDR3 region has 13 residues. After removal of 4 bases from V and 10 bases from J, the junction contained 2 bases not matched to a gene. The CDR3 is CASSLGQGSPLHF. In DNA form, the CDR3 reads TGTGCCAGCAGCCTGGGACAGGGCTCACCCCTCCACTTT.

The V gene is TRBV7-2, the J gene TRBJ2-3, with 10 bases fitting TRBD2. J gave up 5 bases and V 2 bases, and 7 bases lay outside the gene matches. This CDR3 has 16 residues. CDR1 and CDR2 from the germline V gene are SGHTA and FQGNSA. The CDR3 is CASSLISGGRGDTQYF. The CDR3 DNA reads as TGTGCCAGCAGCTTAATTAGCGGGGGGCGGGGAGATACGCAGTATTTT.

The chain has TRBV5-4 and TRBJ2-1; 7 nucleotides align to TRBD2. The germline V gene has CDR1 SGHNT and CDR2 YYREEE (reference sequence). Germline trimming cut 4 bases from V and 5 bases from J; bases unmatched to any gene: 6. The CDR3 covers 14 residues. In nucleotides, the CDR3 is TGTGCCAGCAGCCCGGGACTAACCAACAATGAGCAGTTCTTC. Its protein product is CASSPGLTNNEQFF. Full variable domain (rest looked up from reference TRBV5-4 and TRBJ2-1): ETGVTQSPTHLIKTRGQQVTLRCSSQSGHNTVSWYQQALGQGPQFIFQYYREEENGRGNFPPRFSGLQFPNYSSELNVNALELDDSALYLCASSPGLTNNEQFFGPGTRLTVL.

This clone appeared a single time. The chain has TRBV5-4 and TRBJ1-1, with D unresolved. CDR3 length: 13 residues. The ends were cut back, 10 bases at V and 5 bases at J, with 18 bases in the middle. Germline values: CDR1 SGHNT, CDR2 YYREEE (reference sequence). This chain's CDR3 is CALREGGKTEAFF. The CDR3 DNA reads as TGTGCCCTACGCGAGGGAGGGAAAACTGAAGCTTTCTTT.